The source of this T cell receptor beta chain is a study of CD8+ T cells in alopecia areata. For the study at large: For 6 to 18 months, tofacitinib was taken, and 6 months off drug followed.

Treatment indicated: oral pan-JAK inhibitor, 5-10 mg twice daily. The study team obtained lesional scalp punch biopsies and peripheral blood from alopecia areata patients. CD4+ and CD8+ T cells were sorted from PBMCs stained for CD3, CD4 and CD8. Notes on the study in general: Expanded CD8+ clones among the top 100, and scalp clonality, were significantly decreased by tofacitinib.

The CDR3 runs to 14 residues. The germline V gene encodes CDR1 SGHVS and CDR2 FNYEAQ. V lost 1 base and J 4 bases, leaving 7 bases between the germline ends. Extracted RNA was reverse transcribed, and the resulting cDNA served as sequencing template. Assay: immunoSEQ multiplex PCR; the TCRdb copy retains only in-frame clones and omits some. The repertoire holds some 220,000 clones, under 75% seen once, with roughly 1.5% in the top ten. For this clone: The target antigen is unknown.

The genes are TRBV7-6 and TRBJ2-2; D gene uncertain. The sequencing used CD4+ T cells sorted from blood, collected at week 4, from a patient treated with tofacitinib. The sequence came from a human donor with alopecia areata. The CDR3 here is CASSLDVLTGELFF. CDR3 in DNA: TGTGCCAGCAGCTTAGACGTTCTCACCGGGGAGCTGTTTTTT. Filled out from reference TRBV7-6 and TRBJ2-2, the complete variable domain reads GAGVSQSPRYKVTKRGQDVALRCDPISGHVSLYWYRQALGQGPEFLTYFNYEAQQDKSGLPNDRFSAERPEGSISTLTIQRTEQRDSAMYRCASSLDVLTGELFFGEGSRLTVL.